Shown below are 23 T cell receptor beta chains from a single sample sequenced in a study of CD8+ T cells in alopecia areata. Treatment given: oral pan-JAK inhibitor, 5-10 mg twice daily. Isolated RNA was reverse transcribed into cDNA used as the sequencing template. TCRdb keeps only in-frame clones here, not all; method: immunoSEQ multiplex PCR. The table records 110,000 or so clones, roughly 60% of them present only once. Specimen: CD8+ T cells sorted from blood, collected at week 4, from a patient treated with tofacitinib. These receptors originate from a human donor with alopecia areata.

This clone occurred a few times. In DNA, the CDR3 is TGCAGCGTTGTCCAGGAGCTCACAGATACGCAGTATTTT. This encodes CSVVQELTDTQYF. The rearrangement uses TRBV29-1 and TRBJ2-3; D is undetermined. The CDR3 is 13 amino acids. V lost 4 bases and J lost 2, with 10 bases in between. Germline-derived CDR1 and CDR2 are SQVTM and ANQGSEA.

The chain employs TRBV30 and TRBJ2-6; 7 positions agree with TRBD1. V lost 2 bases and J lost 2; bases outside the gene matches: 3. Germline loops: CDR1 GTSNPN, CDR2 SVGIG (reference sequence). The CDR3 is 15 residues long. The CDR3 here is CAWSTGAPGANVLTF. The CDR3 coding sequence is TGTGCCTGGAGTACAGGGGCGCCTGGGGCCAACGTCCTGACTTTC.

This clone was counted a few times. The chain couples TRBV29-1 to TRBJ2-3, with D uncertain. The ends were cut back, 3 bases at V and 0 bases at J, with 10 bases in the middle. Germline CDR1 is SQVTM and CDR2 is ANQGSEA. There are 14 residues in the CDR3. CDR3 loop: CSVEGDLSTDTQYF. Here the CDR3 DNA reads TGCAGCGTTGAGGGCGACCTTAGCACAGATACGCAGTATTTT.

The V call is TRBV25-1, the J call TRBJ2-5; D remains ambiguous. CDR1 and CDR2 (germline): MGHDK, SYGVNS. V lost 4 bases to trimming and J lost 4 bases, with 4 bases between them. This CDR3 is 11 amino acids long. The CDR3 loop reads CASSGAETQYF. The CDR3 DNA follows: TGTGCCAGCAGTGGAGCAGAGACCCAGTACTTC.

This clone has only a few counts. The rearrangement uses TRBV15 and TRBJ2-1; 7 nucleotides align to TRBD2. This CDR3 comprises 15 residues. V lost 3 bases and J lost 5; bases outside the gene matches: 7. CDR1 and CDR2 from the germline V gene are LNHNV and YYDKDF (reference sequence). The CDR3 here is CATSSRLAPDNEQFF. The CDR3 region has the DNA TGTGCCACCAGCAGTCGACTAGCACCAGACAATGAGCAGTTCTTC.

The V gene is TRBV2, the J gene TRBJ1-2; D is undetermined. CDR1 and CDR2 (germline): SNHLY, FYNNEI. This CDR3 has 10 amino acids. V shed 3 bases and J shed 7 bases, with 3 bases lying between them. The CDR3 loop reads CASSEPGYTF. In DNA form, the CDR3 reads TGTGCCAGCAGTGAGCCTGGCTACACCTTC.

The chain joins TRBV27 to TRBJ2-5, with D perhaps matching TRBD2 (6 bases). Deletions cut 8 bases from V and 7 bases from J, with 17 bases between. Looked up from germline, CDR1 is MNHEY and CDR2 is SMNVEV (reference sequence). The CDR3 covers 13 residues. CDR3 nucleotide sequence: TGTGCCAGCCGATCGGGGGAGGCAGTGACCCAGTACTTC. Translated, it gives CASRSGEAVTQYF.

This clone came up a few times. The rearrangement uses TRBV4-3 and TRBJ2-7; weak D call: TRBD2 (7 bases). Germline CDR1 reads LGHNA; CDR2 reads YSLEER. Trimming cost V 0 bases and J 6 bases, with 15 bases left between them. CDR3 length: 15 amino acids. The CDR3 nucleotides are TGCGCCAGCAGCCAAGATAGGGAGGGGGTGTGCGAGCAGTACTTC. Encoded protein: CASSQDREGVCEQYF.

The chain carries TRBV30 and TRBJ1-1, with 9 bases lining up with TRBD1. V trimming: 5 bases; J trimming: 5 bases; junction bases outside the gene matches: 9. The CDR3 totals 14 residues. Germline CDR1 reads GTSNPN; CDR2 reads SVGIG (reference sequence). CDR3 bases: TGTGCCTGGGATACAGGGGGCGCGGGGACTGAAGCTTTCTTT. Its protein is CAWDTGGAGTEAFF.

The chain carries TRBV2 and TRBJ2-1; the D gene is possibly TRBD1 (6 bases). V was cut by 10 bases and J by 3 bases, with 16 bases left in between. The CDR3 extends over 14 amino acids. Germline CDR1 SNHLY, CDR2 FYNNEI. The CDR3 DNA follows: TGTGCCATCTCCCGGGACACCTACTACAATGAGCAGTTCTTC. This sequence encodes CAISRDTYYNEQFF.

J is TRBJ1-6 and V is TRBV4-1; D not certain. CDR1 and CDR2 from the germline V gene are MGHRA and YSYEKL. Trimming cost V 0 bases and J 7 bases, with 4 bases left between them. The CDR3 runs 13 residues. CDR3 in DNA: TGCGCCAGCAGCCAAGAACGGAATTCACCCCTCCACTTT. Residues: CASSQERNSPLHF.

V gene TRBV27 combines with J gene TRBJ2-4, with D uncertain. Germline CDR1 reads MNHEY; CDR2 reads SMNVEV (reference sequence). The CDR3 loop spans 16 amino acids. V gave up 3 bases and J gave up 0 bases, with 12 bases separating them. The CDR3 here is CASSFRQPLAKNIQYF. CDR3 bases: TGTGCCAGCAGTTTTAGGCAGCCCTTAGCCAAAAACATTCAGTACTTC.

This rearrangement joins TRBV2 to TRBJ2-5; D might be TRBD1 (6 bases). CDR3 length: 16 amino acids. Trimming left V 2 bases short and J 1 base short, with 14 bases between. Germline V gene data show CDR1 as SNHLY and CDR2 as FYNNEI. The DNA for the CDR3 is TGTGCCAGCAGTGAACCATTCACAGGGTCCCAAGAGACCCAGTACTTC. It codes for CASSEPFTGSQETQYF.

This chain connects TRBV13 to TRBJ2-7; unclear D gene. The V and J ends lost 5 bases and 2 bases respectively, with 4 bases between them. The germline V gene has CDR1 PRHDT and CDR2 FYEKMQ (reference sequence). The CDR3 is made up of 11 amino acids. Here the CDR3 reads CASSKTYEQYF. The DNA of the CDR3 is TGTGCCAGCAGCAAAACCTACGAGCAGTACTTC.

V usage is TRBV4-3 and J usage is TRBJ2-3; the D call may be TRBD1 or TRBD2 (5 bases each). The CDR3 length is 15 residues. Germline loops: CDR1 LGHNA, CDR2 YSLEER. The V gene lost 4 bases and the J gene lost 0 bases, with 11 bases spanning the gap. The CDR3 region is CASSRGSFSTDTQYF. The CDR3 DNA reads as TGCGCCAGCAGCCGGGGGTCCTTTAGCACAGATACGCAGTATTTT.

The CDR3 coding sequence is TGTGCCTGGAGTCAAGCGGGGACCCACGAGCAGTACTTC. This sequence encodes CAWSQAGTHEQYF. The V gene is TRBV30, the J gene TRBJ2-7, with 7 bases aligning to TRBD2. The CDR3 runs to 13 residues. The junction had 6 bases not matched to a gene; V was cut back by 2 bases and J by 5 bases. CDR1 GTSNPN and CDR2 SVGIG come from the germline V gene (reference sequence).

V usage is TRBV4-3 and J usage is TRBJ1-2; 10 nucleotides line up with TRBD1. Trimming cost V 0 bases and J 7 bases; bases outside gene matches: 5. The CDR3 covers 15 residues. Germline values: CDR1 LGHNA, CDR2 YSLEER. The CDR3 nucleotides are TGCGCCAGCAGCCAAGATGTGGACAGGGGGTTTGGCTACACCTTC. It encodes CASSQDVDRGFGYTF.

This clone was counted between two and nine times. The CDR3 DNA is TGCAGCGTTGAGTCCGGGACTCTGTACCAAGAGACCCAGTACTTC. Its translation: CSVESGTLYQETQYF. V gene TRBV29-1 combines with J gene TRBJ2-5, with D perhaps matching TRBD2 (6 bases). The germline CDR1 and CDR2 sequences are SQVTM and ANQGSEA. CDR3 length equals 15 residues. The V end lost 3 bases, the J end lost 0 bases, and 14 bases lay between the germline ends.

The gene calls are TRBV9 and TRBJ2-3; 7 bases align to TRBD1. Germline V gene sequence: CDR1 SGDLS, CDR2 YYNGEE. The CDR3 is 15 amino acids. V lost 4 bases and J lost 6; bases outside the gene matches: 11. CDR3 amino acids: CASSPGTVSADTQYF. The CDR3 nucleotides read TGTGCCAGCAGCCCTGGGACAGTATCCGCTGATACGCAGTATTTT.

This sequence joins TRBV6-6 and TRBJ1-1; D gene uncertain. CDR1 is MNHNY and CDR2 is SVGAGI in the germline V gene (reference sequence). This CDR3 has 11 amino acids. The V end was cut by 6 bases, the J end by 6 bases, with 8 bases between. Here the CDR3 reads CASSHRAEAFF. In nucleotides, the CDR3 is TGTGCCAGCAGCCACCGGGCTGAAGCTTTCTTT.

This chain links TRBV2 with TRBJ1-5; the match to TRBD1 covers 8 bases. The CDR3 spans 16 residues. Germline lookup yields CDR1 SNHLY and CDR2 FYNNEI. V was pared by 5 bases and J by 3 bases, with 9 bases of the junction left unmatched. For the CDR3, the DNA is TGTGCCAGCAGTAACGATCGACAGGGGATCAATCAGCCCCAGCATTTT. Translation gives CASSNDRQGINQPQHF.

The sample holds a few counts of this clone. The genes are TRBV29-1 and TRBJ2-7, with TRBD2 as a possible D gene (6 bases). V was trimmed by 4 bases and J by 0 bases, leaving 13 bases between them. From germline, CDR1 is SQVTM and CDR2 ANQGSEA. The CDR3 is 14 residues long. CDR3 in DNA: TGCAGCGTTGCGGGGGTTCGGAGCTCCTACGAGCAGTACTTC. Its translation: CSVAGVRSSYEQYF.

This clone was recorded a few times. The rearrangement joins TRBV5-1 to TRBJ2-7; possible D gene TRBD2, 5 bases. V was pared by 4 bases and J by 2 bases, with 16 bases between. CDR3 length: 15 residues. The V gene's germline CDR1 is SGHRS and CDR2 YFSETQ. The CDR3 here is CASSPEHYGTYEQYF. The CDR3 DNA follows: TGCGCCAGCAGCCCTGAACACTACGGGACCTACGAGCAGTACTTC.